Included here is one T cell receptor beta chain sequence, with context. CDR3 length: 15 amino acids. The ends lost 5 bases at V and 1 base at J; junction bases unmatched: 6. Germline V gene sequence: CDR1 SEHNR, CDR2 FQNEAQ (reference sequence). The sample originates from a study of long-term antiretroviral therapy in people with HIV. The authors ran the immunoSEQ assay, v3.0, at survey level. Only in-frame clones appear in the TCRdb table, and some are missing; sequencing was by immunoSEQ multiplex PCR. The sample contains roughly 25,000 clones, about 80% of which appear only once. The sample in question was unsorted PBMCs, obtained 0.7 years before starting antiretroviral therapy. The sequence derives from a man younger than 45 with HIV. V and J are TRBV7-9 and TRBJ2-3; 7 positions agree with TRBD1. In DNA, the CDR3 is TGTGCCAGCAGCAGGGACCAGGGGGGCACAGATACGCAGTATTTT. Residues: CASSRDQGGTDTQYF.